The 27 T cell receptor beta chains given below trace back to one sample, sequenced in a study of cytomegalovirus exposure and HLA in healthy donors. The table came from immunoSEQ multiplex PCR; TCRdb's copy has only in-frame clones and leaves some out. The table shows about 160,000 clones, with around nine tenths occurring only once. Sequenced input: PBMCs. These receptors all stem from a man aged 18-30 years in good health and CMV-seronegative.

The chain carries TRBV4-2 and TRBJ1-5; perhaps TRBD1 as D (5 bases). Between the trimmed V and J ends, which lost 0 bases and 5 bases, there was a span of 14 bases. The CDR3 is made up of 16 amino acids. Germline V CDR1 and CDR2: LGHNA, YNFKEQ. CDR3 in DNA: TGTGCCAGCAGCCAAGATATCACAGGAGTCTATCAGCCCCAGCATTTT. Protein sequence: CASSQDITGVYQPQHF.

A few counts support this clone. The rearrangement uses TRBV5-5 and TRBJ1-4, with 8 nucleotides matching TRBD1. V was pared by 3 bases and J by 12 bases, with 10 bases of the junction left unmatched. This CDR3 contains 14 residues. Germline V gene lookup returns CDR1 SGHKS and CDR2 YYEKEE (reference sequence). Here the CDR3 reads CASSWVSGGRELFF. The CDR3 DNA reads as TGTGCCAGCAGCTGGGTGTCAGGGGGCCGGGAACTGTTTTTT.

The chain combines TRBV19 with TRBJ2-5; 8 bases map to TRBD2. V dropped 6 bases and J dropped 5; count of bases not matched to a gene: 11. In germline, CDR1 is LNHDA, CDR2 SQIVND (reference sequence). This CDR3 comprises 15 residues. The CDR3: CASSEPRGGSETQYF. CDR3 nucleotides: TGTGCCAGTAGCGAACCCCGGGGGGGCTCGGAGACCCAGTACTTC.

This clone was seen a few times. The V and J genes are TRBV5-5 and TRBJ1-2, with TRBD1 as a possible D gene (6 bases). V lost 6 bases and J lost 0, with 15 bases in between. The CDR3 has 15 amino acids. The V gene's germline CDR1 is SGHKS and CDR2 YYEKEE (reference sequence). CDR3 sequence (DNA): TGTGCCAGCAACAACATGGACAGTTCTAACTATGGCTACACCTTC. It yields the protein CASNNMDSSNYGYTF.

This clone was recorded once. V is TRBV6-6 and J is TRBJ1-2, with 10 nucleotides matching TRBD1. The CDR3 has 15 amino acids. V lost 6 bases, J lost 4 bases, and 8 bases stayed unmatched. Germline CDR1 reads MNHNY; CDR2 reads SVGAGI (reference sequence). CDR3 region: CASSLGDRGSYGYTF. As DNA, the CDR3 is TGTGCCAGCAGCTTAGGGGACAGGGGATCCTATGGCTACACCTTC.

V usage is TRBV27 and J usage is TRBJ1-1, with TRBD1 matching 7 bases. This CDR3 is 14 amino acids long. Trimming removed 5 bases from V and 1 base from J; junction bases left unmatched: 4. CDR1 MNHEY and CDR2 SMNVEV come from the germline V gene (reference sequence). The CDR3 is CASSGQAPNTEAFF. The CDR3 DNA is TGTGCCAGCAGTGGACAGGCGCCGAACACTGAAGCTTTCTTT.

The chain joins TRBV5-6 to TRBJ1-5; D remains unclear. The CDR3 has 17 residues. Germline CDR1 reads SGHDT; CDR2 reads YYEEEE. The germline V and J ends were trimmed by 4 bases and 0 bases, with 17 bases remaining between them. CDR3 nucleotide sequence: TGTGCCAGCAGCCCGGGAGGCTCTTCTTATAGCAATCAGCCCCAGCATTTT. It is translated as CASSPGGSSYSNQPQHF.

V is TRBV7-2 and J is TRBJ2-1, with D possibly being TRBD2 (6 bases). Germline V gives CDR1 SGHTA, CDR2 FQGNSA. There are 15 residues in the CDR3. V lost 5 bases and J lost 2, with 13 bases in between. In DNA, the CDR3 is TGTGCCAGCAGCCCTTACGGGAGAGCCTACAATGAGCAGTTCTTC. This codes for CASSPYGRAYNEQFF.

This chain connects TRBV6-1 to TRBJ1-5; D call uncertain. The length of the CDR3 is 15 residues. Trimming pared 3 bases from V and 9 bases from J, leaving 18 bases between. CDR1 MNHNS and CDR2 SASEGT come from the germline V gene. The CDR3 region is CASSEGVGPVWPQHF. The CDR3 DNA reads as TGTGCCAGCAGTGAGGGAGTGGGTCCCGTTTGGCCCCAGCATTTT.

The chain links TRBV7-2 to TRBJ2-3; TRBD2 agrees at 8 bases. The CDR3 covers 15 residues. Losses at the gene ends were 5 bases for V and 2 bases for J; bases not matched to a gene: 6. Germline V CDR1 and CDR2: SGHTA, FQGNSA. CDR3 amino acids: CASSPLRGDTDTQYF. CDR3 in DNA: TGTGCCAGCAGCCCCCTGCGGGGGGACACAGATACGCAGTATTTT.

The chain links TRBV6-1 to TRBJ1-2; TRBD1 is a possible D gene (5 bases). V was clipped by 6 bases and J by 5 bases, with 16 bases between them. Germline V lookup: CDR1 MNHNS, CDR2 SASEGT. CDR3 length: 14 amino acids. The CDR3: CASSPPVGGYGYTF. CDR3 sequence (DNA): TGTGCCAGCAGCCCCCCGGTGGGGGGGTATGGCTACACCTTC.

The chain couples TRBV19 to TRBJ1-5, with D possibly being TRBD1 (6 bases). The germline V gene encodes CDR1 LNHDA and CDR2 SQIVND (reference sequence). V lost 10 bases and J 8 bases, leaving 24 bases between the germline ends. The CDR3 consists of 15 residues. CDR3 sequence reads: CATLAGTKGNEPQHF. CDR3 sequence (DNA): TGTGCCACTCTAGCCGGGACAAAAGGGAATGAGCCCCAGCATTTT.

This clone came up once. The chain combines TRBV7-2 with TRBJ2-3, with 9 bases that match TRBD2. V was pared by 5 bases and J by 2 bases, with 11 bases of the junction left unmatched. This CDR3 is built from 17 residues. From germline, CDR1 is SGHTA and CDR2 FQGNSA. The CDR3 here is CASSPRLAVGATDTQYF. For the CDR3, the DNA is TGTGCCAGCAGCCCTCGACTAGCGGTGGGGGCCACAGATACGCAGTATTTT.

The V call is TRBV11-2, the J call TRBJ2-1; 14 bases fit TRBD2. The CDR3 contains 14 residues. Germline assignment: CDR1 SGHAT and CDR2 FQNNGV. V shed 3 bases and J 10 bases; nucleotides not matched to a gene: 2. The CDR3 spells CASSFGTSGGEQFF. DNA for the CDR3: TGTGCCAGCAGCTTTGGGACTAGCGGGGGAGAGCAGTTCTTC. The full variable domain, with the rest looked up from reference TRBV11-2 and TRBJ2-1, is EAGVAQSPRYKIIEKRQSVAFWCNPISGHATLYWYQQILGQGPKLLIQFQNNGVVDDSQLPKDRFSAERLKGVDSTLKIQPAKLEDSAVYLCASSFGTSGGEQFFGPGTRLTVL.

This chain joins TRBV27 and TRBJ2-1; TRBD2 might be the D (6 bases). V gave up 10 bases and J gave up 6 bases, with 16 bases separating them. The CDR3 contains 13 residues. Germline CDR1 MNHEY, CDR2 SMNVEV (reference sequence). CDR3 region: CATQRERANEQFF. The CDR3 nucleotides read TGTGCCACTCAGAGGGAGCGGGCCAATGAGCAGTTCTTC.

The chain carries TRBV29-1 and TRBJ1-2; D is ambiguous. This CDR3 contains 12 residues. CDR1 and CDR2 from the germline V gene are SQVTM and ANQGSEA. V lost 0 bases and J 4 bases, leaving 6 bases between the germline ends. CDR3 amino acids: CSVEDILYGYTF. The DNA for the CDR3 is TGCAGCGTTGAAGATATCCTCTATGGCTACACCTTC.

The chain joins TRBV15 to TRBJ2-1; 10 bases agree with TRBD2. V lost 0 bases to trimming and J lost 7 bases; unmatched junction nucleotides: 9. The germline CDR1 and CDR2 sequences are LNHNV and YYDKDF (reference sequence). This CDR3 is built from 17 residues. CDR3 residues: CATSRDKGLAGVNEQFF. For the CDR3, the DNA is TGTGCCACCAGCAGAGATAAGGGCCTAGCGGGAGTTAATGAGCAGTTCTTC. The full variable domain, rest sourced from reference TRBV15 and TRBJ2-1, is DAMVIQNPRYQVTQFGKPVTLSCSQTLNHNVMYWYQQKSSQAPKLLFHYYDKDFNNEADTPDNFQSRRPNTSFCFLDIRSPGLGDTAMYLCATSRDKGLAGVNEQFFGPGTRLTVL.

The sample holds one count of this clone. The chain carries TRBV11-2 and TRBJ1-2; 11 bases map to TRBD1. J lost 7 bases, V lost 5 bases, and 6 bases had no gene match. Looked up from germline, CDR1 is SGHAT and CDR2 is FQNNGV. This CDR3 comprises 14 residues. CDR3 DNA sequence: TGTGCCAGCAGCGCCCAGGGGACAGGGGGTGGCTACACCTTC. It translates to CASSAQGTGGGYTF.

The genes are TRBV2 and TRBJ1-1, with TRBD1 identical over 10 bases. CDR3 length: 12 amino acids. In germline, CDR1 is SNHLY, CDR2 FYNNEI. V was clipped by 4 bases and J by 10 bases; unmatched bases: 3. CDR3 in DNA: TGTGCCAGCAGTGGACAGGGGGCGTCAGCTTTCTTT. Its translation is CASSGQGASAFF.

V and J are TRBV28 and TRBJ2-6; D unresolved. The CDR3 has 17 residues. V lost 6 bases and J lost 0, with 15 bases in between. CDR1 is MDHEN, CDR2 SYDVKM, per germline. The CDR3 protein is CASSLNPADSGANVLTF. The CDR3 DNA reads TGTGCCAGCAGCCTCAACCCGGCGGACTCTGGGGCCAACGTCCTGACTTTC.

In nucleotides, the CDR3 is TGCAGCGTTGGGGAGGCCAAAAACATTCAGTACTTC. Translating it yields CSVGEAKNIQYF. This chain links TRBV29-1 with TRBJ2-4; D possibly corresponds to TRBD2 (5 bases). Germline CDR1 and CDR2: SQVTM and ANQGSEA. There are 12 residues in the CDR3. V was clipped by 4 bases and J by 1 base, with 5 bases between them.

This chain uses TRBV18 with TRBJ1-2; 8 nucleotides line up with TRBD1. The CDR3 spans 14 residues. The V and J ends lost 5 bases and 4 bases, in that order; junction bases with no gene match: 6. Germline-derived CDR1 and CDR2 are KGHSH and LQKENI. CDR3: CASSGQGGSYGYTF. The CDR3 coding sequence is TGTGCCAGCTCAGGACAGGGAGGAAGCTATGGCTACACCTTC.

This chain connects TRBV5-8 to TRBJ2-1, with D tentatively TRBD1 (6 bases). The V gene's germline CDR1 is SGHTS and CDR2 YDEGEE. V was clipped by 2 bases and J by 1 base, with 19 bases between them. This CDR3 spans 18 amino acids. In DNA form, the CDR3 reads TGTGCCAGCAGCTTTGACTGGACCCAGGGGTCATCCTACAATGAGCAGTTCTTC. It translates to CASSFDWTQGSSYNEQFF.

This chain connects TRBV7-9 to TRBJ1-4, with 11 bases identical to TRBD1. The germline gives CDR1 SEHNR, CDR2 FQNEAQ (reference sequence). The CDR3 extends over 14 amino acids. Trimming at V came to 5 bases and at J to 8 bases, leaving 4 bases not matched to a gene. The CDR3 nucleotides are TGTGCCAGCAGCAGAGGGACAGGGGGAGAAAAACTGTTTTTT. Protein sequence: CASSRGTGGEKLFF.

V gene TRBV10-1 combines with J gene TRBJ1-1, with D unclear. The CDR3 covers 13 residues. Germline V lookup: CDR1 WNHNN, CDR2 SYGVQD (reference sequence). The V end was cut by 4 bases, the J end by 6 bases, with 12 bases between. In nucleotides, the CDR3 is TGCGCCAGCAGTGTTGGAGTTTACGCTGAAGCTTTCTTT. Protein: CASSVGVYAEAFF.

CDR3 loop: CAWSNADLSTQFF. The CDR3, as DNA: TGTGCCTGGAGCAACGCCGACTTATCCACCCAGTTCTTC. V gene TRBV30 combines with J gene TRBJ2-1; no definite D call. Per germline, CDR1 GTSNPN and CDR2 SVGIG (reference sequence). This CDR3 is built from 13 residues. The V end lost 3 bases, the J end lost 13 bases, and 19 bases lay between the germline ends.

V and J are TRBV2 and TRBJ2-3; 8 nucleotides line up with TRBD2. J was trimmed by 3 bases and V by 4 bases; bases with no gene match: 6. Germline CDR1 is SNHLY and CDR2 is FYNNEI. The CDR3 runs 15 residues. CDR3 region: CASSAVERGTDTQYF. The CDR3 region has the DNA TGTGCCAGCAGTGCAGTAGAGCGGGGGACAGATACGCAGTATTTT.